The clone carrying this TCR beta chain was seen only once. Its antigen is as yet unknown. A read error may produce the germline difference seen at one junction end. The data belong to a study of T cells in Graves' hyperthyroidism and ophthalmopathy. Notes on the study in general: Among thyroid clonotypes expanded above 0.001, most also appeared in blood.

Germline CDR1 is SEHNR and CDR2 is FQNEAQ (reference sequence). The CDR3 spans 15 residues. TCR beta CDR3 regions were amplified from RNA. The HTBI primer set was used in a first-round RT-PCR of the TCR CDR3. In TCRdb, the multiplex PCR reads were re-called with MiXCR into one record per CDR3 protein. In the table there are around 500,000 distinct CDR3 sequences, around a fifth of which are singletons. Out of approximately 10 ml of fresh peripheral blood came the PBMCs. This chain joins TRBV7-9 and TRBJ2-1, with TRBD2 as a possible D gene (5 bases). This receptor was obtained from a woman in her 70s with Graves' ophthalmopathy. The specimen sequenced was blood. The CDR3 here is CASSLVPSSHNEQFF. The DNA for the CDR3 is TGTGCCAGCAGCTTAGTACCTAGCTCCCACAATGAGCAGTTCTTC.